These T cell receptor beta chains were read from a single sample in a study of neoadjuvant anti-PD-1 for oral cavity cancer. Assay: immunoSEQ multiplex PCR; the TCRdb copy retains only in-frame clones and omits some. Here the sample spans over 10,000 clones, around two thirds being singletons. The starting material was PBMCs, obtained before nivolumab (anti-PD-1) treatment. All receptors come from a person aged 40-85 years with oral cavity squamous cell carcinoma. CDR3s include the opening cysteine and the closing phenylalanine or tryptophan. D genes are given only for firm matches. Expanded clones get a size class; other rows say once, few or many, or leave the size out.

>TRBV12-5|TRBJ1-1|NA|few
CASGLGSGEAFF
TGTGCTAGTGGTTTGGGTTCAGGGGAAGCTTTCTTT
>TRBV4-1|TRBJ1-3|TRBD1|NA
CASSPIGQALTNTIYF
TGCGCCAGCAGCCCTATAGGACAGGCCCTCACGAACACCATATATTTT
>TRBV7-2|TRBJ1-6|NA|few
CASSLSPLQGSPLHF
TGTGCCAGCAGCTTATCCCCCTTACAGGGATCACCCCTCCACTTT
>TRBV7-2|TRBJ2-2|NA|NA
CASSLASSNTGELFF
TGTGCCAGCAGCTTAGCGAGCTCGAACACCGGGGAGCTGTTTTTT
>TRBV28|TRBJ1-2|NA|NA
CASSLPTHNGYTF
TGTGCCAGCAGTTTACCGACCCACAATGGCTACACCTTC
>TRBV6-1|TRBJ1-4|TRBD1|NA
CASSESNWGTVNEKLFF
TGTGCCAGCAGTGAATCAAATTGGGGGACAGTTAATGAAAAACTGTTTTTT
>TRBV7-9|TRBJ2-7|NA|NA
CASSLGDNLYEQYF
TGTGCCAGCAGCTTAGGCGATAATCTCTACGAGCAGTACTTC
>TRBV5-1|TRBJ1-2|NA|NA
CASGKLGVSNGYTF
TGCGCCAGCGGAAAACTGGGGGTTTCTAATGGCTACACCTTC
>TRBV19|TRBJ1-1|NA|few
CASNLQGRGEAFF
TGTGCCAGTAATCTTCAAGGCCGAGGAGAAGCTTTCTTT
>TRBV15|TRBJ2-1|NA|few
CATSRSYGSYNEQFF
TGTGCCACCAGCAGATCTTACGGTTCCTACAATGAGCAGTTCTTC
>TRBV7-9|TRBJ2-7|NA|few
CASAGGNGDEQYF
TGTGCCAGCGCTGGGGGGAACGGGGACGAGCAGTACTTC
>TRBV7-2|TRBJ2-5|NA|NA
CASSLVGGETQYF
TGTGCCAGCAGCTTAGTGGGGGGCGAGACCCAGTACTTC
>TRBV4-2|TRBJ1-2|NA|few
CASSQDAYGYTF
TGTGCCAGCAGCCAAGACGCATATGGCTACACCTTC
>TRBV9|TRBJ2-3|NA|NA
CASSPVAGRTDTQYF
TGTGCCAGCAGCCCAGTAGCAGGACGCACAGATACGCAGTATTTT
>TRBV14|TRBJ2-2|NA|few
CASSQGAGGTGELFF
TGTGCCAGCAGCCAAGGCGCTGGGGGTACCGGGGAGCTGTTTTTT
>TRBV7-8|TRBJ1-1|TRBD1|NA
CASSRGTGGTEAFF
TGTGCCAGCAGTCGTGGGACAGGGGGAACTGAAGCTTTCTTT
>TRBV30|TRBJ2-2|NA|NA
CAWARIANTGELFF
TGTGCCTGGGCTAGGATTGCGAACACCGGGGAGCTGTTTTTT
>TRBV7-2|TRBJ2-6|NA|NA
CASSFRAGSGANVLTF
TGTGCCAGCAGCTTTCGCGCCGGCTCTGGGGCCAACGTCCTGACTTTC
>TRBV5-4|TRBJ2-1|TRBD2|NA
CASSFGTSGRGGNEQFF
TGTGCCAGCAGCTTTGGGACTAGCGGGAGGGGGGGTAATGAGCAGTTCTTC
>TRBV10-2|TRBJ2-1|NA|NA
CASTGTRGAFEQFF
TGCGCCAGCACCGGGACCCGGGGAGCTTTTGAGCAGTTCTTC
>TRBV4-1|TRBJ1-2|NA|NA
CASSQWGGGDYGYTF
TGCGCCAGCAGCCAATGGGGAGGGGGGGACTATGGCTACACCTTC
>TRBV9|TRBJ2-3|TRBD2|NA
CASSVLAGGGDTQYF
TGTGCCAGCAGCGTGTTAGCGGGGGGTGGTGATACGCAGTATTTT
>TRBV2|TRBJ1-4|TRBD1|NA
CASSLLEGQLNEKLFF
TGTGCCAGCAGTTTACTCGAGGGACAGCTAAATGAAAAACTGTTTTTT
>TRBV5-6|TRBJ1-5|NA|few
CASSLRGSDQPQHF
TGTGCCAGCAGCTTGAGAGGGTCCGATCAGCCCCAGCATTTT
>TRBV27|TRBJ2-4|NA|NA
CASSLGGLVAKNIQYF
TGTGCCAGCAGTTTAGGAGGGCTAGTAGCCAAAAACATTCAGTACTTC
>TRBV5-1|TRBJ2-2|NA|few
CASSLEKATGELFF
TGCGCCAGCAGCTTGGAAAAGGCCACCGGGGAGCTGTTTTTT
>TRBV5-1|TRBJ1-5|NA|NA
CASSWSGDSNQPQHF
TGCGCCAGCAGCTGGTCAGGGGACAGCAATCAGCCCCAGCATTTT
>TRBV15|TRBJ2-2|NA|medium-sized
CATSRGRYNTGELFF
TGTGCCACCAGCAGAGGGAGGTATAACACCGGGGAGCTGTTTTTT
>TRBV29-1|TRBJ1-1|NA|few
CSVVTPVPVEAFF
TGCAGCGTTGTAACCCCTGTGCCGGTTGAAGCTTTCTTT
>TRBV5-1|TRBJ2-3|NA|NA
CASSLKARRAGSGLLGSSTDTQYF
TGCGCCAGCAGCTTGAAGGCGAGAAGGGCCGGGTCGGGACTCCTCGGATCTAGCACAGATACGCAGTATTTT
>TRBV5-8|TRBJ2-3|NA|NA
CASSLDSPDTQYF
TGTGCCAGCAGCTTGGACAGTCCAGATACGCAGTATTTT
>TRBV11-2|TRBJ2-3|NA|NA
CASSFGYTDTQYF
TGTGCCAGCAGCTTTGGCTACACAGATACGCAGTATTTT
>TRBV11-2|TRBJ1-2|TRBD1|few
CASSSLTGANYGYTF
TGTGCCAGCAGCTCACTGACAGGGGCCAACTATGGCTACACCTTC
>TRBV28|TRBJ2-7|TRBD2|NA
CASRAGVWEQYF
TGTGCCAGCAGGGCGGGAGTGTGGGAGCAGTACTTC
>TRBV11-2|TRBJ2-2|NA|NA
CASSSRTANTGELFF
TGTGCCAGCAGCTCCCGGACAGCGAACACCGGGGAGCTGTTTTTT
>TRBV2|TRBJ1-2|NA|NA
CASTSDLRGNYGYTF
TGTGCCAGCACCTCGGACCTCCGAGGCAACTATGGCTACACCTTC
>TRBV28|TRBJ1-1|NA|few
CASSQGQTEAFF
TGTGCCAGCAGTCAGGGTCAGACTGAAGCTTTCTTT
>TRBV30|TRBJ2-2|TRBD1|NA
CAWSPGTGTTRLNTGELFF
TGTGCCTGGAGTCCCGGGACAGGCACGACGCGCCTTAACACCGGGGAGCTGTTTTTT
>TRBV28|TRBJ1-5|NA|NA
CASKIDGQGTNQPQHF
TGTGCCAGCAAGATCGATGGGCAGGGAACTAATCAGCCCCAGCATTTT
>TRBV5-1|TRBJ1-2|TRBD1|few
CASSLGGTGGTYGYTF
TGCGCCAGCAGCTTGGGAGGGACAGGGGGCACCTATGGCTACACCTTC
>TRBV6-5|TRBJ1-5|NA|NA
CASSYGHGSNQPQHF
TGTGCCAGCAGTTACGGTCACGGATCCAATCAGCCCCAGCATTTT
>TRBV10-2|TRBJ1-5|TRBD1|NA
CASRYGQGNQPQHF
TGCGCCAGCAGGTACGGACAGGGCAATCAGCCCCAGCATTTT
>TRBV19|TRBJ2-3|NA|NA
CASSNPIALTSTDTQYF
TGTGCCAGTAGTAATCCAATTGCACTTACCAGCACAGATACGCAGTATTTT
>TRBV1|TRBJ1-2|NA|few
CTSSQELAGGGDYGYTF
TGCACCAGCAGCCAAGAACTAGCGGGGGGTGGAGACTATGGCTACACCTTC
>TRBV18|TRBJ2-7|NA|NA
CASSPGLAYEQYF
TGTGCCAGCTCACCGGGCCTAGCCTACGAGCAGTACTTC
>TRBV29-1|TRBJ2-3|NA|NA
CSVDGSTDTQYF
TGCAGCGTTGATGGCAGCACAGATACGCAGTATTTT
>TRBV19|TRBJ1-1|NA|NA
CASRALDSTEAFF
TGTGCCAGTAGGGCCCTTGACAGCACTGAAGCTTTCTTT
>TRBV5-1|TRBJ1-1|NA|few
CATSETANTEAFF
TGCGCCACCTCCGAGACAGCGAACACTGAAGCTTTCTTT
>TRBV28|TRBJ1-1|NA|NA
CASSPQGHLNTEAFF
TGTGCCAGCAGTCCTCAGGGACATCTGAACACTGAAGCTTTCTTT
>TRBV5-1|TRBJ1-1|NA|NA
CASSSARDLNTEAFF
TGCGCCAGCAGCTCGGCTCGGGACCTGAACACTGAAGCTTTCTTT
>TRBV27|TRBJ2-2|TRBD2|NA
CASSASPSGGAVGELFF
TGTGCCAGCAGTGCCAGCCCGTCCGGGGGGGCGGTCGGGGAGCTGTTTTTT
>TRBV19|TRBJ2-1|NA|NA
CASSMQYNEQFF
TGTGCCAGTAGTATGCAGTACAATGAGCAGTTCTTC